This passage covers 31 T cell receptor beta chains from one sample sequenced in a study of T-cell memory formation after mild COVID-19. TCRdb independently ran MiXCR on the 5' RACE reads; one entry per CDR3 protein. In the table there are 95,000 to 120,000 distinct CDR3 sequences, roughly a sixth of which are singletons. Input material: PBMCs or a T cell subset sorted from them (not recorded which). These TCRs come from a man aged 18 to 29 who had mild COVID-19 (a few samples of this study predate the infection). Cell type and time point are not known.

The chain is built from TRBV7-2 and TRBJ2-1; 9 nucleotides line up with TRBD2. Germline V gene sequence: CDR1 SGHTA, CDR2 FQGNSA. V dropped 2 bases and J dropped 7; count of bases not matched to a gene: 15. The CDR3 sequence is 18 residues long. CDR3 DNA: TGTGCCAGCAGCTTATGGGCTAGCGGGGCTAGGTCGGGTAATGAGCAGTTCTTC. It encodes CASSLWASGARSGNEQFF.

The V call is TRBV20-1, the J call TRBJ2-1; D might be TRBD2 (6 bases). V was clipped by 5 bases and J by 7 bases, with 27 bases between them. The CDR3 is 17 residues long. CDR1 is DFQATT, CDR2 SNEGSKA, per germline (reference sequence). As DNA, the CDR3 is TGCAGTGCTTCCCATCGACCTCGGGACTCCACGGGAAATGAGCAGTTCTTC. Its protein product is CSASHRPRDSTGNEQFF.

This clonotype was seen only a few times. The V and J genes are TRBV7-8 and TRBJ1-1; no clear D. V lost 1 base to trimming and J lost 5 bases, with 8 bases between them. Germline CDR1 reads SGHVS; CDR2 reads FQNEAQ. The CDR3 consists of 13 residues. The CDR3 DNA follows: TGTGCCAGCAGCTTAGGACCTTTTACTGAAGCTTTCTTT. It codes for CASSLGPFTEAFF.

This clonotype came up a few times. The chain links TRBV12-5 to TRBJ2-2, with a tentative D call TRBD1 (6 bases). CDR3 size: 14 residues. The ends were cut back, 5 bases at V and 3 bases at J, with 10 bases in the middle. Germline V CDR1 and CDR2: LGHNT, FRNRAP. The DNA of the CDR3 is TGTGCTAGTGGTCGGACAGACTACACCGGGGAGCTGTTTTTT. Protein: CASGRTDYTGELFF.

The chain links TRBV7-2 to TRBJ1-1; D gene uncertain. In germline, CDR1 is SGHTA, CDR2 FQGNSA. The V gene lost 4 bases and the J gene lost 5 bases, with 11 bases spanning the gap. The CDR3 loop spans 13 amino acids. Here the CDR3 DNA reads TGTGCCAGCAGCTCGCGGATTGGGACTGAAGCTTTCTTT. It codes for CASSSRIGTEAFF.

The CDR3 is CASSRRQGRTDTQYF. As DNA, the CDR3 is TGCGCCAGCAGCCGAAGACAGGGCCGCACAGATACGCAGTATTTT. The V call is TRBV4-3, the J call TRBJ2-3, with TRBD1 matching over 7 bases. V lost 4 bases and J lost 1; bases outside the gene matches: 5. The germline V gene has CDR1 LGHNA and CDR2 YSLEER. The CDR3 contains 15 residues.

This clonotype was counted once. For the CDR3, the DNA is TGTGCCAGCAGCCCCCAAGGGAGCACAGATACGCAGTATTTT. Translated: CASSPQGSTDTQYF. The chain joins TRBV9 to TRBJ2-3; no clear D gene. From germline, CDR1 is SGDLS and CDR2 YYNGEE. With 4 bases removed from V and 0 bases from J, the gap between germline ends came to 9 bases. The CDR3 runs 14 residues.

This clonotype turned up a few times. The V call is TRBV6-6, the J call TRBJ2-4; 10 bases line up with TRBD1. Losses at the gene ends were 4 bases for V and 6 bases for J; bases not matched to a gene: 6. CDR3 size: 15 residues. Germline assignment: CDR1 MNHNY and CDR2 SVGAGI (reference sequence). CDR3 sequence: CASSSPDRGGNIQYF. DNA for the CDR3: TGTGCCAGCAGTTCCCCGGACAGGGGGGGAAACATTCAGTACTTC.

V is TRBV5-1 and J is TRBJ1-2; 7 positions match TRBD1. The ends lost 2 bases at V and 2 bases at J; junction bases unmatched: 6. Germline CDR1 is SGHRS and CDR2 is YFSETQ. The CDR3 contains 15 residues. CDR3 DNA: TGCGCCAGCAGCTTACCGGAGACAGGGAACTATGGCTACACCTTC. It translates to CASSLPETGNYGYTF.

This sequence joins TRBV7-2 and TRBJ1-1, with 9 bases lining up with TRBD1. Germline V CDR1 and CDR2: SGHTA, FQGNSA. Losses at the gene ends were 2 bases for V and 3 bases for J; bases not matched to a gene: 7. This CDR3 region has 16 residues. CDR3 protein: CASSLLDRGGDTEAFF. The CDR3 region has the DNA TGTGCCAGCAGCTTATTGGACAGGGGAGGGGACACTGAAGCTTTCTTT.

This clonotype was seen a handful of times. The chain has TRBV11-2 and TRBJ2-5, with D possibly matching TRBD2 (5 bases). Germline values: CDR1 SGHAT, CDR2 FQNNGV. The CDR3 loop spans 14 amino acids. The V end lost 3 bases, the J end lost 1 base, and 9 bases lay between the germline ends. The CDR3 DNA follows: TGTGCCAGCAGCTTCTCCGGGGTCCAAGAGACCCAGTACTTC. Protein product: CASSFSGVQETQYF.

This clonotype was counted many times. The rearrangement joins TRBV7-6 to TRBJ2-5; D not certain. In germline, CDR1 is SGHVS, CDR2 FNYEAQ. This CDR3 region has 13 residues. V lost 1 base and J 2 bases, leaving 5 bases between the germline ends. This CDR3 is CASSLGVQETQYF. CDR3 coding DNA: TGTGCCAGCAGCTTAGGCGTTCAAGAGACCCAGTACTTC.

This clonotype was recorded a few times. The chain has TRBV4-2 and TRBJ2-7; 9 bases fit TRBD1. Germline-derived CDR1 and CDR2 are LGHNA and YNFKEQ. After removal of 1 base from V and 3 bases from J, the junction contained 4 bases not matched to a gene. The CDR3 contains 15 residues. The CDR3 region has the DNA TGTGCCAGCAGCCAAGCGTCGACAGGGGGCTACGAGCAGTACTTC. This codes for CASSQASTGGYEQYF.

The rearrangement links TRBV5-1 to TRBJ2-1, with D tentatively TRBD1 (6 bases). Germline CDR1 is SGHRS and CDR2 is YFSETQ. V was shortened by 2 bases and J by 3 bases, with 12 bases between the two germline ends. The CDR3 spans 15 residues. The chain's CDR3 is CASSFGQNYYNEQFF. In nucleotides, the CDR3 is TGCGCCAGCAGCTTTGGACAGAATTACTACAATGAGCAGTTCTTC.

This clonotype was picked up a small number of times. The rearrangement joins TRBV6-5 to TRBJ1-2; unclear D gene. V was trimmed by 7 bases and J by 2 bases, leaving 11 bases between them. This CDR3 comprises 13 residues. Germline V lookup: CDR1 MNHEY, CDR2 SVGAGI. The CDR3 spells CASTREANYGYTF. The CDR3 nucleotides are TGTGCCAGCACTAGGGAGGCGAACTATGGCTACACCTTC.

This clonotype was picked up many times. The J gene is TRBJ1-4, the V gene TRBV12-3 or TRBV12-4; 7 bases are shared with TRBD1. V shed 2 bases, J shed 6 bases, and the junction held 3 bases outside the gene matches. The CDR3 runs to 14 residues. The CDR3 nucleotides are TGTGCCAGCAGTTTACGGCAGGGGGATGAAAAACTGTTTTTT. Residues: CASSLRQGDEKLFF.

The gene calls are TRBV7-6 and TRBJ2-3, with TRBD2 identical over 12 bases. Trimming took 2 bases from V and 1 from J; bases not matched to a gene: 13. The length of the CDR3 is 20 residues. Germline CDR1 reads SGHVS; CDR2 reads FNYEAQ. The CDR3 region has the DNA TGTGCCAGCAGCTTAAGAGGTGGCGGTCGACTAGCGGGGGGCACAGATACGCAGTATTTT. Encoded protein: CASSLRGGGRLAGGTDTQYF.

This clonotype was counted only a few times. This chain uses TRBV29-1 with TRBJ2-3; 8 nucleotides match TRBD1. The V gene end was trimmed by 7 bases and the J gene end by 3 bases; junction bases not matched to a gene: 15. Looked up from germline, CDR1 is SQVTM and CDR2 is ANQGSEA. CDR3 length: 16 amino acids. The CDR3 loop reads CSADGGQAVGTDTQYF. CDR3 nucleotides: TGCAGCGCCGACGGGGGACAGGCGGTGGGAACAGATACGCAGTATTTT.

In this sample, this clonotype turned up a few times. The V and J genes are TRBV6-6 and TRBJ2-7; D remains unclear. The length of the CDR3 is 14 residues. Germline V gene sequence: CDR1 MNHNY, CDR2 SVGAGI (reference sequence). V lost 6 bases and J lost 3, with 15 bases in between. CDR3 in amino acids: CASSYAVGHYEQYF. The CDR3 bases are TGTGCCAGCAGCTATGCCGTTGGCCACTACGAGCAGTACTTC.

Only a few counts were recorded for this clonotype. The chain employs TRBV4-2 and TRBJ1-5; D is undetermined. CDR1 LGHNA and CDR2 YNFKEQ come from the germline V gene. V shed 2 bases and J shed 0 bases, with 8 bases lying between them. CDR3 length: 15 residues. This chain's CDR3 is CASSQRGYSNQPQHF. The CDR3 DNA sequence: TGTGCCAGCAGCCAAAGAGGGTATAGCAATCAGCCCCAGCATTTT.

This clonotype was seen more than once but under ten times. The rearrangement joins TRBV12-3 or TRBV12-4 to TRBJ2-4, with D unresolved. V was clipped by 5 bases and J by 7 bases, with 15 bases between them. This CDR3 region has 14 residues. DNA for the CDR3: TGTGCCAGCAGTCTCCGCCAGGTCGGGAACATTCAGTACTTC. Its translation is CASSLRQVGNIQYF.

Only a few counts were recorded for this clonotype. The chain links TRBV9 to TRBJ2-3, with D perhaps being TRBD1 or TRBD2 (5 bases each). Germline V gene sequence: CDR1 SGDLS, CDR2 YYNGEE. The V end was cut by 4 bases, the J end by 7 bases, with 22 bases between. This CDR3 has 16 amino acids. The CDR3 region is CASSPWETTWGHTQYF. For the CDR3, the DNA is TGTGCCAGCAGCCCCTGGGAGACAACCTGGGGCCATACGCAGTATTTT. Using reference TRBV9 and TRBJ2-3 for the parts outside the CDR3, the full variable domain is DSGVTQTPKHLITATGQRVTLRCSPRSGDLSVYWYQQSLDQGLQFLIQYYNGEERAKGNILERFSAQQFPDLHSELNLSSLELGDSALYFCASSPWETTWGHTQYFGPGTRLTVL.

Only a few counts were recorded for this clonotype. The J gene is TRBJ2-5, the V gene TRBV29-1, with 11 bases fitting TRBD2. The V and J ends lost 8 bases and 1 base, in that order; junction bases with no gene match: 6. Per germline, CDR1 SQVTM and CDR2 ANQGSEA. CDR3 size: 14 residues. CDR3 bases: TGCAGCACCCCTAGCGGGGGGCTCCAAGAGACCCAGTACTTC. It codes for CSTPSGGLQETQYF. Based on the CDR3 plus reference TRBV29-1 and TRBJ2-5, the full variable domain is SAVISQKPSRDICQRGTSLTIQCQVDSQVTMMFWYRQQPGQSLTLIATANQGSEATYESGFVIDKFPISRPNLTFSTLTVSNMSPEDSSIYLCSTPSGGLQETQYFGPGTRLLVL.

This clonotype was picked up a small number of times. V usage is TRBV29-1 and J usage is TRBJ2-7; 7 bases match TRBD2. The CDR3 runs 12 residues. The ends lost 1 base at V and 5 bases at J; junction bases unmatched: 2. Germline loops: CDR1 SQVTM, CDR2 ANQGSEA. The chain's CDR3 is CSVEGSGNEQYF. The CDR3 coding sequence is TGCAGCGTTGAAGGGAGCGGGAACGAGCAGTACTTC.

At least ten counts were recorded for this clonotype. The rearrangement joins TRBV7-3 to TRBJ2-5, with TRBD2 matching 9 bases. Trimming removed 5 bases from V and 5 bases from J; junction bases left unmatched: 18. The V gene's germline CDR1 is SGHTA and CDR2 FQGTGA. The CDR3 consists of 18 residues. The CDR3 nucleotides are TGTGCCAGCAGCCCGGCGGGAAGCGGGGGGCCAGGTCGGGAGACCCAGTACTTC. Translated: CASSPAGSGGPGRETQYF.

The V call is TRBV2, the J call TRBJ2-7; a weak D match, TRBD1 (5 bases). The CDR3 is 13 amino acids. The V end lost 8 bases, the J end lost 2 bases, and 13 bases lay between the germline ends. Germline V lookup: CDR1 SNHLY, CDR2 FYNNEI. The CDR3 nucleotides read TGTGCCAGCGGCCGGCAGGGCGCCTACGAGCAGTACTTC. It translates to CASGRQGAYEQYF.

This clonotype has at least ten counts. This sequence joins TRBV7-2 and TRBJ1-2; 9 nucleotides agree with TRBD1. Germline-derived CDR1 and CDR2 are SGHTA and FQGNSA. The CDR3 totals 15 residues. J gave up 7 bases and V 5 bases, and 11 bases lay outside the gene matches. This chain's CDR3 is CASSITGTGSSGYTF. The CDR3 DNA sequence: TGTGCCAGCAGCATAACCGGGACAGGGTCAAGTGGCTACACCTTC.

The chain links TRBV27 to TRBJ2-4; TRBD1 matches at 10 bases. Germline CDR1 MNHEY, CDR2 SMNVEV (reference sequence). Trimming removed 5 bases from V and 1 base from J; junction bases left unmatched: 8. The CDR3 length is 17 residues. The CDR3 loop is CASSPRWTGGAKNIQYF. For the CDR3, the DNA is TGTGCCAGCAGTCCCCGTTGGACAGGGGGGGCCAAAAACATTCAGTACTTC.

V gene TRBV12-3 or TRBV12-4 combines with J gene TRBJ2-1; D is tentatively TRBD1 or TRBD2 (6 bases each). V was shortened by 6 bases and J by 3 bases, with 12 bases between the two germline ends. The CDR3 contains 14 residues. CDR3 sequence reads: CASSSRGLYNEQFF. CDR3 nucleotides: TGTGCCAGCAGCAGTCGGGGGCTCTACAATGAGCAGTTCTTC.

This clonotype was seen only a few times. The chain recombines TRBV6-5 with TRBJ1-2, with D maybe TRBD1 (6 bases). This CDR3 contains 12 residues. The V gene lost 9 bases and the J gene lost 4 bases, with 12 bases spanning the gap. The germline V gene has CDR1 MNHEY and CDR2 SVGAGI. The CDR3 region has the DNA TGTGCCAGTTCGACACAGGGCTATGGCTACACCTTC. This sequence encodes CASSTQGYGYTF.

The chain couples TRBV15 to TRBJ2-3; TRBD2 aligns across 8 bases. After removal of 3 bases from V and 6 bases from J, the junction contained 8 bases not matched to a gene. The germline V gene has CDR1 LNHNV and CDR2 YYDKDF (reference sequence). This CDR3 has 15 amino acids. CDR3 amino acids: CATSSPIAGRDTQYF. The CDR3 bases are TGTGCCACCAGCAGTCCGATAGCGGGGAGGGATACGCAGTATTTT. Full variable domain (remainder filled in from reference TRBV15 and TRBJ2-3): DAMVIQNPRYQVTQFGKPVTLSCSQTLNHNVMYWYQQKSSQAPKLLFHYYDKDFNNEADTPDNFQSRRPNTSFCFLDIRSPGLGDTAMYLCATSSPIAGRDTQYFGPGTRLTVL.